This TCR beta chain was captured in a study of T cell changes during pregnancy in multiple sclerosis (dated by TCRdb to between 2018 and 2020). About the study as a whole: Changes in the T cell repertoire over the course of pregnancy were examined in this study in women with multiple sclerosis.

The library was generated by the immunoSEQ multiplex PCR assay. Drawn from immuneACCESS, this table holds only the in-frame rearrangements with V and J called that TCRdb kept. Clones are partly lost; checked studies trace under half to an unresolved V gene and leave the rest unexplained. The sample table lists 60,000 to 85,000 clones, around 90% of them with a count of one. Clones ranked in the top ten supply over 1.3% of the sample. Reading the germline V gene gives CDR1 SNHLY and CDR2 FYNNEI. Trimming removed 6 bases from V and 0 bases from J; the gene matches leave 6 bases unexplained. The CDR3 starts with the cysteine, ends with the phenylalanine, and has 16 residues. Left in the record is the CDR3 DNA by itself, 48 bases read in frame from the first base. Regarding this clone: No cognate antigen has been identified for it. Base qualities are not provided; no much larger clone lies one nucleotide away.

Material: peripheral blood, obtained in the second trimester of pregnancy. The TCR was taken from a female donor in good health, enrolled as a control in a pregnancy study. Recombination connected TRBV2 to TRBJ2-3, with 10 bases in between that match TRBD2. The CDR3 in this case is CASSARLAGSTDTQYF. The DNA sequence is given as TGTGCCAGCAGCGCACGACTAGCGGGTAGCACAGATACGCAGTATTTT.